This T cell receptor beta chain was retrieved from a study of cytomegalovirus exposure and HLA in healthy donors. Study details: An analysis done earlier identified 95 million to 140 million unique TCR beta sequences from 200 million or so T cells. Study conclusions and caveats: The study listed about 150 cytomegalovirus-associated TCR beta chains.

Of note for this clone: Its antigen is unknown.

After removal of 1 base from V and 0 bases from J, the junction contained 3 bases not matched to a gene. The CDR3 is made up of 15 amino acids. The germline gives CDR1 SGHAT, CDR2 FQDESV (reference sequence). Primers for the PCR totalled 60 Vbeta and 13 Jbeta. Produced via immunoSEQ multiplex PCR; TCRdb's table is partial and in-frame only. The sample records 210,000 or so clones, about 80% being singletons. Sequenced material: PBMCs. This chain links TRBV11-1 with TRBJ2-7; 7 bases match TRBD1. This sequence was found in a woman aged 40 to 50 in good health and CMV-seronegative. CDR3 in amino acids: CASSLGAGGSYEQYF. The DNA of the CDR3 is TGTGCCAGCAGCTTAGGGGCAGGGGGCTCCTACGAGCAGTACTTC. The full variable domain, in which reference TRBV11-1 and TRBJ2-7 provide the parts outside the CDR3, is EAEVAQSPRYKITEKSQAVAFWCDPISGHATLYWYRQILGQGPELLVQFQDESVVDDSQLPKDRFSAERLKGVDSTLKIQPAELGDSAMYLCASSLGAGGSYEQYFGPGTRLTVT.